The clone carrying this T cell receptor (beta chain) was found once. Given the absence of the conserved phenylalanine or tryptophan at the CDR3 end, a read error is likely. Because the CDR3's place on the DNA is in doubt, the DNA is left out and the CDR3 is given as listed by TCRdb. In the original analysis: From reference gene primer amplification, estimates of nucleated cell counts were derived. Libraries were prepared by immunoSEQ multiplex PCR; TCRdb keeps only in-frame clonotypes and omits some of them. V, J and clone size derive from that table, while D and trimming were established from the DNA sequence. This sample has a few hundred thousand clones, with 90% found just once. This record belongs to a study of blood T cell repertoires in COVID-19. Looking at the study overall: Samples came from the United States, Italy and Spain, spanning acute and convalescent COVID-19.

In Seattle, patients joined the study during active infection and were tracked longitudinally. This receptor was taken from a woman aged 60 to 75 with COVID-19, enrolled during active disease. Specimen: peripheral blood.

This CDR3 reads CASSCPGTGGK. The rearrangement joins TRBV7-9 to TRBJ1-6; the table's D call, TRBD1, has no DNA check behind it. In germline, CDR1 is SEHNR, CDR2 FQNEAQ (reference sequence). The CDR3 spans 11 amino acids, including both terminal residues.